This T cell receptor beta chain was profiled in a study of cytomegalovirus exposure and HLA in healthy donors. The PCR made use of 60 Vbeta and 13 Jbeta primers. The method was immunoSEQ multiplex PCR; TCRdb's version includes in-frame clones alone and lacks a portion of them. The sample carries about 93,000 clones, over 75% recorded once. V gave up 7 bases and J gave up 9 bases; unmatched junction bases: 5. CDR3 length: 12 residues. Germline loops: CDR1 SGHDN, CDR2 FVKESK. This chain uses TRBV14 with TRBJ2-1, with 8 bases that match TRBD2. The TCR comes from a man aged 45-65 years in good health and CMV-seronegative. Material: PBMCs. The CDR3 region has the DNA TGTGCCAGCAAGCAAGCGGGAGCTGAGCAGTTCTTC. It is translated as CASKQAGAEQFF. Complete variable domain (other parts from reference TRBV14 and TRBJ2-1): EAGVTQFPSHSVIEKGQTVTLRCDPISGHDNLYWYRRVMGKEIKFLLHFVKESKQDESGMPNNRFLAERTGGTYSTLKVQPAELEDSGVYFCASKQAGAEQFFGPGTRLTVL.